These T cell receptor beta chains were read from a single sample in a study of T cell repertoires in cytomegalovirus infection. TCRdb re-derived calls from the reads in MiXCR, one entry per CDR3 protein. Of some 920,000 distinct CDR3 sequences in the sample, less than 40% are singletons; the top ten hold more than 12%. Their cognate antigens are unknown. This specimen consisted of cultured CD8+ T cells from PBMCs, obtained from culture after CMV antigen stimulation. The source of these receptors is a human donor in good health (CMV status not recorded). Some clones in this sample may be carry-over from other donors' samples. The CDR3 runs from the conserved cysteine through the conserved F or W. A D gene is named only where the DNA matches it firmly. The size of a clone is reported for some rows only, either as once, few or many, or as a class for expanded clones.

j_call v_call d_call clone_size cdr3_nt cdr3_aa
TRBJ1-5 TRBV2 TRBD1 - TGTGCCAGCAGTATCCAGGGGGATAGCAATCAGCCCCAGCATTTT CASSIQGDSNQPQHF
TRBJ2-7 TRBV20-1 - few TGCAGTGCTAGGGACACCGGGACACTCTATTACGAGCAGTACTTC CSARDTGTLYYEQYF
TRBJ2-1 TRBV24-1 - - TGTGCCACCAGTGAACGACAGGCCCGTGAGCAGTTCTTC CATSERQAREQFF
TRBJ2-3 TRBV6-5 - - TGTGCCAGCAAACCGACAGAACCTAGCACAGATACGCAGTATTTT CASKPTEPSTDTQYF
TRBJ1-5 TRBV20-1 - - TGCAGTGCTAGAGATTCAGGGGTGGGTCAGCCCCAGCATTTT CSARDSGVGQPQHF
TRBJ2-1 TRBV6-5 TRBD2 - TGTGCCAGCACCCCGGGACTAGCGGGGGACCCCCCTGAGCAGTTCTTC CASTPGLAGDPPEQFF
TRBJ2-1 TRBV12-3/TRBV12-4 TRBD2 few TGTGCCAGCAGTACGCCACTAGCGGGCCCGGGGGGCGATGAGCAGTTCTTC CASSTPLAGPGGDEQFF
TRBJ2-7 TRBV27 - - TGTGCCAACAGTTTTGGGCTACCCATCTCCTACGAGCAGTACTTC CANSFGLPISYEQYF
TRBJ2-6 TRBV12-3/TRBV12-4 TRBD2 many TGTGCCAGCAGTTGGGTCAGCGGGGGGTTAGCTGGGGCCAACGTCCTGACTTTC CASSWVSGGLAGANVLTF
TRBJ1-1 TRBV6-8 - - TGTGCCAGCAGTGTGTTGAGGGTCGAGGCTTTCTTT CASSVLRVEAFF
TRBJ2-1 TRBV6-6 TRBD1 few TGTGCCAGCATTCCCGGGACAGAGTTTTACAATGAGCAGTTCTTC CASIPGTEFYNEQFF
TRBJ2-1 TRBV7-8 TRBD2 many TGTGCCAGCAGCGCGGGGGGCCGTTATAGCTCCTACAATGAGCAGTTCTTC CASSAGGRYSSYNEQFF
TRBJ1-1 TRBV9 - - TGTGCCAGCGGCTATCGTGAGATGAACACTGAAGCTTTCTTT CASGYREMNTEAFF
TRBJ1-2 TRBV12-3/TRBV12-4 TRBD1 few TGTGCCAGCAGTTTAGAGGGGGCGCCTGGCTACACCTTC CASSLEGAPGYTF
TRBJ2-2 TRBV28 TRBD2 - TGTGCCAGCAGTTTTATCGAGGCGGGGGGCACCGGGGAGCTGTTTTTT CASSFIEAGGTGELFF
TRBJ2-1 TRBV7-6 TRBD1 - TGTGCCAACAACAGGGGGCTGCCCCCCTACGAGCAGTTCTTC CANNRGLPPYEQFF
TRBJ1-1 TRBV7-9 - - TGTGCCAGCAAACCGGTTAACACTGAAGCTTTCTTT CASKPVNTEAFF
TRBJ1-1 TRBV12-3/TRBV12-4 - few TGTGCCAACTCAGAACAGCCGAACACTGAAGCTTTCTTT CANSEQPNTEAFF
TRBJ1-3 TRBV15 - - TGTGCCACCAGCAGAGATAGGGGGATTGGAAACACCATATATTTT CATSRDRGIGNTIYF
TRBJ1-2 TRBV7-9 - - TGTGCCAGCAACCCCCGGGGACCGCGTTATGGCTACACCTTC CASNPRGPRYGYTF